This T cell receptor beta chain was observed in a study of radiotherapy plus CTLA-4 blockade in lung cancer (dated by TCRdb to 2017 to 2018). With regard to the full study: Among enrolled patients, about 19% had an objective response and about 30% reached disease control.

With regard to this clone: Its target antigen remains unknown. Base qualities were left out, and no much larger clone turns up one base away.

The germline V gene encodes CDR1 LGHNA and CDR2 YNFKEQ. Trimming costs V 5 bases and J 0 bases, and their ends lie 8 bases apart. Measured from the cysteine to the phenylalanine, the CDR3 is 14 residues long. Just CDR3 DNA is preserved here, 42 bases in frame from base 1. The paper as a whole reports these results and caveats: The strongest predictors of response were reported to be early dynamic shifts in blood T cell clones along with a rise in serum interferon-beta following radiation. After treatment with radiotherapy and ipilimumab, TCR clones that came from tumors expanded in the peripheral blood.

The study evaluated CTLA-4 blockade (ipilimumab) given together with focal radiation therapy in patients who had chemo-refractory metastatic non-small-cell lung cancer. Library preparation used the immunoSEQ multiplex PCR assay. The immuneACCESS repertoire file appears here via TCRdb, limited to in-frame rearrangements. These files lack a portion of the clones; in checked studies, under half of the deficit traces to unresolved V genes, and the cause of the others is not known. This sample lists some 49,000 clones; around 84% were detected once. Approximately 30% of the sample is in the top ten clones.

The chain is assembled from TRBV4-2 and TRBJ1-5; a tentative D match to TRBD1 spans 6 bases. The sequence came from a human donor with non-small cell lung cancer whose response to radiotherapy plus ipilimumab could not be evaluated. This sample comprised peripheral blood, obtained from a patient treated with radiotherapy plus ipilimumab. The nucleotide sequence is TGTGCCAGCAGCGACAGGCATAGCAATCAGCCCCAGCATTTT. Translated, it gives CASSDRHSNQPQHF.